The 22 T cell receptor beta chains below come from one sample, sequenced in a study of T-cell memory formation after mild COVID-19. TCRdb recomputed calls from the 5' RACE reads with MiXCR, one row per CDR3 protein. The sample shows 100,000 to 130,000 distinct CDR3 sequences, over 13% of them seen only once. The source material was PBMCs or a T cell subset sorted from them (not recorded which). Every receptor here comes from a man younger than 35 who had mild COVID-19 (a few samples of this study predate the infection). Cell type and time point are not known.

This clonotype has a handful of counts. J is TRBJ2-2 and V is TRBV7-6; D remains unclear. The germline CDR1 and CDR2 sequences are SGHVS and FNYEAQ. The CDR3 spans 12 residues. The V gene lost 5 bases and the J gene lost 5 bases, with 6 bases spanning the gap. This chain's CDR3 is CASSLITGELFF. The CDR3 DNA follows: TGTGCCAGCAGCCTGATAACCGGGGAGCTGTTTTTT. The full variable domain, its missing parts supplied by reference TRBV7-6 and TRBJ2-2, is GAGVSQSPRYKVTKRGQDVALRCDPISGHVSLYWYRQALGQGPEFLTYFNYEAQQDKSGLPNDRFSAERPEGSISTLTIQRTEQRDSAMYRCASSLITGELFFGEGSRLTVL.

This clonotype was counted a few times. The chain uses TRBV28 and TRBJ2-2, with D perhaps matching TRBD1 (6 bases). Germline V gene data show CDR1 as MDHEN and CDR2 as SYDVKM. The CDR3 sequence is 17 residues long. V was pared by 8 bases and J by 0 bases, with 19 bases between. The CDR3 reads CASQTLRGIPNTGELFF. In DNA form, the CDR3 reads TGTGCCAGCCAAACACTCAGGGGAATACCGAACACCGGGGAGCTGTTTTTT. The full variable domain, rest sourced from reference TRBV28 and TRBJ2-2, is DVKVTQSSRYLVKRTGEKVFLECVQDMDHENMFWYRQDPGLGLRLIYFSYDVKMKEKGDIPEGYSVSREKKERFSLILESASTNQTSMYLCASQTLRGIPNTGELFFGEGSRLTVL.

This clonotype was seen only a few times. The chain links TRBV24-1 to TRBJ2-3, with 8 nucleotides matching TRBD1. The CDR3 runs 17 residues. Unmatched junction bases numbered 9, after V lost 2 bases and J lost 3 bases. Per the germline V gene, CDR1 is KGHDR and CDR2 is SFDVKD. In nucleotides, the CDR3 is TGTGCCACCAGTGATTCGAGGACAGGGCTCCCGACAGATACGCAGTATTTT. Amino acids: CATSDSRTGLPTDTQYF.

This clonotype turned up a few times. V is TRBV6-5 and J is TRBJ1-4, with D possibly being TRBD1 (5 bases). V was trimmed by 2 bases and J by 4 bases, leaving 8 bases between them. CDR3 length: 14 amino acids. Germline assignment: CDR1 MNHEY and CDR2 SVGAGI. This CDR3 is CASSYGGVNEKLFF. CDR3 in DNA: TGTGCCAGCAGTTACGGGGGAGTTAATGAAAAACTGTTTTTT.

This chain uses TRBV4-1 with TRBJ2-7, with TRBD1 matching 7 bases. Germline loops: CDR1 MGHRA, CDR2 YSYEKL. V dropped 5 bases and J dropped 4; count of bases not matched to a gene: 8. The CDR3 is 14 residues long. CDR3 amino acids: CASSSGQEVYEQYF. For the CDR3, the DNA is TGCGCCAGCAGCTCCGGACAGGAGGTTTACGAGCAGTACTTC.

The chain carries TRBV29-1 and TRBJ2-1, with 11 bases lining up with TRBD2. Germline V gene sequence: CDR1 SQVTM, CDR2 ANQGSEA. CDR3 length: 16 residues. The J segment lost 4 bases and the V segment lost 3 bases, leaving 8 bases of the junction unmatched. The CDR3 spells CSVEDLTSGGYNEQFF. CDR3 in DNA: TGCAGCGTTGAGGACCTTACTAGCGGGGGATACAATGAGCAGTTCTTC.

The chain is built from TRBV5-6 and TRBJ2-3; 12 bases line up with TRBD2. The CDR3 extends over 15 amino acids. V gave up 5 bases and J gave up 7 bases; unmatched junction bases: 8. CDR1 is SGHDT, CDR2 YYEEEE, per germline. The CDR3: CASSLTSGGRYTQYF. The CDR3 DNA follows: TGTGCCAGCAGTCTTACTAGCGGGGGGCGTTATACGCAGTATTTT. The variable domain in full, completed from reference TRBV5-6 and TRBJ2-3, reads DAGVTQSPTHLIKTRGQQVTLRCSPKSGHDTVSWYQQALGQGPQFIFQYYEEEERQRGNFPDRFSGHQFPNYSSELNVNALLLGDSALYLCASSLTSGGRYTQYFGPGTRLTVL.

This clonotype was detected only a few times. The rearrangement uses TRBV6-2 or TRBV6-3 and TRBJ2-3; 8 bases line up with TRBD2. CDR3 length: 18 residues. J was trimmed by 1 base and V by 6 bases; bases with no gene match: 15. The germline V gene has CDR1 MNHEY and CDR2 SVGEGT. CDR3 coding DNA: TGTGCCAGCAGGCCGACTAGCGAGGGATTTTTTGGCACAGATACGCAGTATTTT. It translates to CASRPTSEGFFGTDTQYF.

This clonotype occurred a few times. J is TRBJ1-5 and V is TRBV6-2 or TRBV6-3; 10 bases are shared with TRBD1. The V segment lost 6 bases and the J segment 5 bases; nucleotides outside the gene matches: 10. Looked up from germline, CDR1 is MNHEY and CDR2 is SVGEGT. The length of the CDR3 is 16 residues. This CDR3 is CASSLGTGDGDQPQHF. The CDR3 DNA sequence: TGTGCCAGCAGCCTCGGGACAGGGGATGGAGATCAGCCCCAGCATTTT.

At least ten counts were recorded for this clonotype. The rearrangement links TRBV7-2 to TRBJ2-1; 8 bases match TRBD1. Germline CDR1 reads SGHTA; CDR2 reads FQGNSA. Unmatched junction bases numbered 5, after V lost 4 bases and J lost 6 bases. CDR3 length: 14 amino acids. CDR3 in amino acids: CASSWVGTGNEQFF. DNA of the CDR3: TGTGCCAGCAGCTGGGTAGGGACAGGCAATGAGCAGTTCTTC.

The gene calls are TRBV20-1 and TRBJ1-2; TRBD1 matches 8 bases. The CDR3 covers 14 residues. The trim removed 3 bases at V and 7 bases at J, leaving 10 bases unmatched. Per germline, CDR1 DFQATT and CDR2 SNEGSKA (reference sequence). DNA for the CDR3: TGCAGTGCTAGGGCGGACAGGGTCCTCCCTGGCTACACCTTC. This codes for CSARADRVLPGYTF.

V usage is TRBV23-1 and J usage is TRBJ2-4; tentatively, D is TRBD1 or TRBD2 (5 bases each). TRBV23-1 is assigned to the ORF class and has an uncertain function. CDR3 length: 12 amino acids. V lost 7 bases to trimming and J lost 8 bases, with 12 bases between them. The CDR3 sequence: CASNRDGYIQYF. CDR3 nucleotide sequence: TGCGCCAGCAATAGGGACGGGTACATTCAGTACTTC.

V is TRBV20-1 and J is TRBJ1-2; D gene ambiguous. Germline CDR1 and CDR2: DFQATT and SNEGSKA (reference sequence). Deletions cut 4 bases from V and 0 bases from J, with 9 bases between. The CDR3 spans 13 residues. The CDR3 loop reads CSATRRTNYGYTF. CDR3 bases: TGCAGTGCTACCAGAAGGACTAACTATGGCTACACCTTC.

In this sample, this clonotype turned up a few times. The rearrangement links TRBV2 to TRBJ1-3, with D possibly being TRBD1 (5 bases). The CDR3 runs to 14 residues. The V end lost 3 bases, the J end lost 2 bases, and 8 bases lay between the germline ends. Germline-derived CDR1 and CDR2 are SNHLY and FYNNEI. CDR3: CASSEVGAGNTIYF. The DNA of the CDR3 is TGTGCCAGCAGTGAGGTGGGGGCTGGAAACACCATATATTTT.

The V gene is TRBV4-3, the J gene TRBJ2-5; 7 bases agree with TRBD2. Germline CDR1 LGHNA, CDR2 YSLEER. This CDR3 is 17 amino acids long. After removal of 0 bases from V and 5 bases from J, the junction contained 12 bases not matched to a gene. The CDR3 DNA sequence: TGCGCCAGCAGCCAAGAAGCAGCGGGGATTGTAGGGGAGACCCAGTACTTC. Its protein is CASSQEAAGIVGETQYF.

This chain uses TRBV10-3 with TRBJ2-7, with D possibly TRBD1 on 5 matching bases. Germline assignment: CDR1 ENHRY and CDR2 SYGVKD. The CDR3 runs 11 residues. Trimming left V 11 bases short and J 3 bases short, with 11 bases between. The CDR3 loop is CASVQDYEQYF. CDR3 nucleotides: TGTGCCTCAGTACAGGACTACGAGCAGTACTTC.

This clonotype was observed a few times. The V call is TRBV3-1, the J call TRBJ2-3, with D perhaps being TRBD1 or TRBD2 (5 bases each). Germline assignment: CDR1 LGHDT and CDR2 YNNKEL (reference sequence). Trimming removed 1 base from V and 1 base from J, with 12 bases in between. There are 16 residues in the CDR3. CDR3 amino acids: CASSQGWGRRTDTQYF. The CDR3 DNA is TGTGCCAGCAGCCAAGGATGGGGACGCCGCACAGATACGCAGTATTTT.

This clonotype was seen repeatedly, ten times or more. This sequence joins TRBV27 and TRBJ2-7; D is perhaps TRBD1 (6 bases). V was cut by 3 bases and J by 6 bases, with 6 bases left in between. Germline values: CDR1 MNHEY, CDR2 SMNVEV (reference sequence). The CDR3 spans 11 residues. The CDR3 DNA is TGTGCCAGCAGTTTGGGGGCCGAGCAGTACTTC. Translating gives CASSLGAEQYF.

V is TRBV2 and J is TRBJ1-1; D is uncertain. Per the germline V gene, CDR1 is SNHLY and CDR2 is FYNNEI. The CDR3 runs to 10 residues. V gave up 5 bases and J gave up 11 bases, with 9 bases separating them. CDR3 loop: CASSYPDAFF. As DNA, the CDR3 is TGTGCCAGCAGTTACCCCGACGCTTTCTTT.

Ten or more counts support this clonotype. The V and J genes are TRBV12-3 or TRBV12-4 and TRBJ1-2; D not resolved. Trimming took 1 base from V and 4 from J, leaving 7 bases between them. The CDR3 has 13 residues. The CDR3 loop reads CASSLGTVYGYTF. In DNA form, the CDR3 reads TGTGCCAGCAGTTTAGGCACGGTCTATGGCTACACCTTC.

The rearrangement links TRBV19 to TRBJ2-1, with D tentatively TRBD1 (6 bases). The CDR3 totals 17 residues. Between the trimmed V and J ends, which lost 4 bases and 4 bases, there was a span of 20 bases. Germline CDR1 LNHDA, CDR2 SQIVND (reference sequence). Here the CDR3 DNA reads TGTGCCAGTAGTACCCTCCCCCGACAGGAGATATACAATGAGCAGTTCTTC. It is translated as CASSTLPRQEIYNEQFF.

V gene TRBV4-1 combines with J gene TRBJ2-3; the match to TRBD1 covers 7 bases. The J segment lost 5 bases and the V segment lost 1 base, leaving 9 bases of the junction unmatched. Germline lookup yields CDR1 MGHRA and CDR2 YSYEKL. The CDR3 runs to 16 residues. CDR3 nucleotide sequence: TGCGCCAGCAGCCAAGTCCTGGACAGGTCGGGAGATACGCAGTATTTT. Amino acids: CASSQVLDRSGDTQYF.